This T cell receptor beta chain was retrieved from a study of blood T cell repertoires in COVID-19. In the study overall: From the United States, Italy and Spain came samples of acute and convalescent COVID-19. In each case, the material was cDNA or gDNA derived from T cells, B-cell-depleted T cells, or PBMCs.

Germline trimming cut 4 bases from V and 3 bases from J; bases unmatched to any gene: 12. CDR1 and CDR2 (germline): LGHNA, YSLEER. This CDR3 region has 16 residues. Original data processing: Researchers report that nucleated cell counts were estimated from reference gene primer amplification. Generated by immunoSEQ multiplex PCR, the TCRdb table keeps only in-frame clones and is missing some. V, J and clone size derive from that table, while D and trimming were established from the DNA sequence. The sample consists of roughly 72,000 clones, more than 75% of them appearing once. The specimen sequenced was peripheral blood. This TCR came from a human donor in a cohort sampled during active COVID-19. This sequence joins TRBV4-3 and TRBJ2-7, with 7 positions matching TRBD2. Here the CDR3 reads CASSPAVGLDIYEQYF. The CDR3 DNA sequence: TGCGCCAGCAGCCCGGCCGTCGGACTAGATATCTACGAGCAGTACTTC.